This record looks at one T cell receptor (beta chain) sequence and its context. Its antigen remains unknown. Trimming left V 3 bases short and J 3 bases short, with 9 bases between. In germline, CDR1 is MDHEN, CDR2 SYDVKM. The CDR3 is made up of 14 amino acids. The source of the sample is a study of cytomegalovirus exposure and HLA in healthy donors. Broader study findings: V- and J-gene trimming of TCR beta was linked (in a later analysis) to a missense DCLRE1C variant.

PCR involved 60 Vbeta and 13 Jbeta primers. Generated by immunoSEQ multiplex PCR, the TCRdb table keeps only in-frame clones and is missing some. The table includes 150,000 to 200,000 clones, about 90% detected once. Specimen: PBMCs. The receptor's source is a boy between 2 and 10 years old in good health and CMV-seronegative. The chain is built from TRBV28 and TRBJ1-5, with unresolved D. CDR3 sequence: CASSFPGINQPQHF. The CDR3 nucleotides are TGTGCCAGCAGTTTCCCAGGAATCAATCAGCCCCAGCATTTT.